What follows are 22 T cell receptor beta chains derived from one specimen sequenced in a study of T-cell reconstitution after alpha-beta-depleted transplantation in children. Unique molecular identifiers were incorporated during preparation of the TCRbeta library. TCRdb reprocessed the PCR reads with MiXCR, giving one entry per CDR3 protein. The sample yields about 120,000 distinct CDR3 sequences, 9% to 12% seen once. Material: PBMCs from the stem cell graft donor, obtained from the stem cell graft. The origin of the receptors is a human donor who donated a stem cell graft to a child with acute lymphoblastic leukemia.

V is TRBV19 and J is TRBJ2-1, with 8 bases that match TRBD1. Trimming removed 6 bases from V and 8 bases from J; junction bases left unmatched: 12. In germline, CDR1 is LNHDA, CDR2 SQIVND (reference sequence). This CDR3 has 15 residues. The CDR3 DNA is TGTGCCAGTAGCACAGGACAGGGAGTGTGGGATGAGCAGTTCTTC. Translation gives CASSTGQGVWDEQFF.

There are many counts of this clonotype. The chain has TRBV20-1 and TRBJ2-7; 9 bases agree with TRBD1. The V gene end was trimmed by 5 bases and the J gene end by 2 bases; junction bases not matched to a gene: 1. Germline V lookup: CDR1 DFQATT, CDR2 SNEGSKA (reference sequence). CDR3 length equals 12 residues. The CDR3 loop is CSARTGAYEQYF. The CDR3 DNA reads as TGCAGTGCTCGGACAGGGGCCTACGAGCAGTACTTC.

This clonotype was counted many times. The chain couples TRBV4-2 to TRBJ2-7, with D possibly being TRBD1 (6 bases). The CDR3 is made up of 14 amino acids. Trimming left V 0 bases short and J 3 bases short, with 9 bases between. Germline-derived CDR1 and CDR2 are LGHNA and YNFKEQ. CDR3 in amino acids: CASSQEQGGYEQYF. The CDR3 coding sequence is TGTGCCAGCAGCCAAGAGCAAGGGGGCTACGAGCAGTACTTC.

At least ten counts were recorded for this clonotype. This rearrangement joins TRBV7-9 to TRBJ1-1; D gene unclear. Germline values: CDR1 SEHNR, CDR2 FQNEAQ (reference sequence). Trimming left V 1 base short and J 4 bases short, with 4 bases between. This CDR3 spans 12 amino acids. The DNA of the CDR3 is TGTGCCAGCAGCTTAGTACTCACTGAAGCTTTCTTT. It yields the protein CASSLVLTEAFF.

This clonotype was counted many times. The chain is built from TRBV4-1 and TRBJ2-2, with TRBD2 matching over 9 bases. This CDR3 spans 21 amino acids. Germline loops: CDR1 MGHRA, CDR2 YSYEKL. The V segment lost 0 bases and the J segment 2 bases; nucleotides outside the gene matches: 16. CDR3 nucleotides: TGCGCCAGCAGCCAAGATCGATTTGGGAGACTAGCGGAAATAAACACCGGGGAGCTGTTTTTT. Protein product: CASSQDRFGRLAEINTGELFF.

Notes on this clonotype: Just one base apart from a much larger clone, this may be a read error. This chain joins TRBV29-1 and TRBJ2-7; TRBD2 agrees at 8 bases. The CDR3 is 13 residues long. Germline CDR1 SQVTM, CDR2 ANQGSEA. The CDR3 DNA reads TGCAGCGTGCAAAGCGGGAGCACCTACAAGCAGTACTTC. This encodes CSVQSGSTYKQYF.

This clonotype was seen at least ten times. The rearrangement joins TRBV28 to TRBJ2-7; TRBD2 agrees at 10 bases. The CDR3 spans 17 residues. The J segment lost 0 bases and the V segment lost 3 bases, leaving 8 bases of the junction unmatched. The germline V gene has CDR1 MDHEN and CDR2 SYDVKM. CDR3 nucleotide sequence: TGTGCCAGCAGTTTCCCCCGGACTAGCGGCAGCTCCTACGAGCAGTACTTC. It translates to CASSFPRTSGSSYEQYF. Using reference TRBV28 and TRBJ2-7 for the parts outside the CDR3, the full variable domain is DVKVTQSSRYLVKRTGEKVFLECVQDMDHENMFWYRQDPGLGLRLIYFSYDVKMKEKGDIPEGYSVSREKKERFSLILESASTNQTSMYLCASSFPRTSGSSYEQYFGPGTRLTVT.

This clonotype was detected only a few times. The chain combines TRBV19 with TRBJ1-5; D is possibly TRBD1 (6 bases). The CDR3 has 17 amino acids. Trimming removed 6 bases from V and 6 bases from J, with 24 bases in between. CDR1 is LNHDA, CDR2 SQIVND, per germline (reference sequence). CDR3 coding DNA: TGTGCCAGTAGCAACCTCAGAGGGCAAACAGGGCTTCAGCCCCAGCATTTT. It translates to CASSNLRGQTGLQPQHF. Full variable domain (outside the CDR3, taken from reference TRBV19 and TRBJ1-5): DGGITQSPKYLFRKEGQNVTLSCEQNLNHDAMYWYRQDPGQGLRLIYYSQIVNDFQKGDIAEGYSVSREKKESFPLTVTSAQKNPTAFYLCASSNLRGQTGLQPQHFGDGTRLSIL.

This clonotype was observed at least ten times. This rearrangement joins TRBV5-5 to TRBJ2-1, with a tentative D call TRBD2 (6 bases). Germline-derived CDR1 and CDR2 are SGHKS and YYEKEE (reference sequence). The CDR3 consists of 14 residues. Trimming took off 2 bases at V and 7 bases at J, with 13 bases between the two ends. The DNA for the CDR3 is TGTGCCAGCAGCTTCGGGGGAACTGAGAATGAGCAGTTCTTC. Translated, it gives CASSFGGTENEQFF.

This clonotype has a count of ten or more. This chain connects TRBV19 to TRBJ2-6; 10 bases agree with TRBD1. V dropped 10 bases and J dropped 3; count of bases not matched to a gene: 9. Germline CDR1 and CDR2: LNHDA and SQIVND (reference sequence). CDR3 size: 16 residues. CDR3 residues: CATSPGQGIGANVLTF. The CDR3, as DNA: TGTGCCACCTCACCGGGACAGGGGATTGGGGCCAACGTCCTGACTTTC.

Note on this clonotype: Its ends do not fully match the called genes, so a read error is possible. The chain joins TRBV5-1 to TRBJ2-4; 7 bases fit TRBD1. The CDR3 totals 17 residues. Germline lookup yields CDR1 SGHRS and CDR2 YFSETQ. CDR3 region: CASSLGIPTGTKNSQYF. The CDR3 region has the DNA TGCGCCAGCAGCTTGGGGATCCCGACAGGGACCAAAAACAGTCAGTACTTC.

This clonotype was counted many times. CDR3 sequence reads: CALTSGNQETQYF. The DNA of the CDR3 is TGTGCCCTTACTAGCGGGAACCAAGAGACCCAGTACTTC. The genes are TRBV7-9 and TRBJ2-5; 10 bases match TRBD2. Germline lookup yields CDR1 SEHNR and CDR2 FQNEAQ (reference sequence). This CDR3 is 13 amino acids long. V lost 11 bases, J lost 0 bases, and 3 bases stayed unmatched.

This clonotype was counted at least ten times. The chain links TRBV7-2 to TRBJ2-7; 7 bases align to TRBD1. After removal of 3 bases from V and 3 bases from J, the junction contained 8 bases not matched to a gene. This CDR3 is built from 15 residues. CDR1 and CDR2 (germline): SGHTA, FQGNSA. The CDR3 nucleotides are TGTGCCAGCAGCTTCCGGGACAGAGAGTTCTACGAGCAGTACTTC. Protein: CASSFRDREFYEQYF.

To note about this clonotype: A single base separates this from a much larger clone, so it may be a read error. This chain uses TRBV28 with TRBJ2-7; D call uncertain. V was pared by 5 bases and J by 6 bases, with 8 bases between. Germline V gene data show CDR1 as MDHEN and CDR2 as SYDVKM. This CDR3 region has 11 residues. The CDR3 loop is CASSISGEQYF. In nucleotides, the CDR3 is TGTGCCAGCAGTATATCAGGCGAGCAGTACTTC.

This clonotype was observed at least ten times. The chain recombines TRBV12-3 or TRBV12-4 with TRBJ2-7, with D perhaps TRBD1 (6 bases). V was pared by 1 base and J by 11 bases, with 12 bases between. The CDR3 consists of 12 residues. The CDR3 region is CASSLEPEGEYF. DNA for the CDR3: TGTGCCAGCAGTTTAGAGCCAGAGGGGGAGTACTTC.

This clonotype was recorded many times. This chain joins TRBV6-1 and TRBJ1-3; no definite D call. The CDR3 consists of 14 residues. V dropped 7 bases and J dropped 4 bases, with 14 bases sitting between them. Per the germline V gene, CDR1 is MNHNS and CDR2 is SASEGT. The CDR3 DNA sequence: TGTGCCAGCACCCCCAGTAGGCCCGGAAACACCATATATTTT. It codes for CASTPSRPGNTIYF.

This clonotype was recorded many times. V usage is TRBV20-1 and J usage is TRBJ2-7; D perhaps matches TRBD1 (5 bases). The V end lost 6 bases, the J end lost 2 bases, and 11 bases lay between the germline ends. Germline CDR1 DFQATT, CDR2 SNEGSKA (reference sequence). This CDR3 is built from 12 residues. Here the CDR3 reads CSAPVGAYEQYF. CDR3 in DNA: TGCAGTGCACCCGTAGGGGCCTACGAGCAGTACTTC.

This clonotype was seen at least ten times. This chain connects TRBV7-9 to TRBJ2-5, with no clear D. The CDR3 is made up of 13 amino acids. Germline CDR1 reads SEHNR; CDR2 reads FQNEAQ (reference sequence). Between the trimmed V and J ends, which lost 5 bases and 7 bases, there was a span of 14 bases. Here the CDR3 DNA reads TGTGCCAGCAGCACTTCGGCTGTACGGACCCAGTACTTC. Residues: CASSTSAVRTQYF.

This clonotype was counted ten times or more. The chain uses TRBV2 and TRBJ2-7; either TRBD1 or TRBD2 may fit D (6 bases each). The CDR3 totals 16 residues. Trimming left V 6 bases short and J 1 base short, with 19 bases between. The germline gives CDR1 SNHLY, CDR2 FYNNEI. The CDR3 sequence: CASSPLLRGLSYEQYF. The CDR3 nucleotides are TGTGCCAGCAGCCCCCTTCTCCGGGGGCTATCCTACGAGCAGTACTTC.

In its sample, this clonotype was seen many times. The chain joins TRBV10-3 to TRBJ2-5; 7 nucleotides match TRBD1. In germline, CDR1 is ENHRY, CDR2 SYGVKD. V was pared by 6 bases and J by 2 bases, with 9 bases of the junction left unmatched. The CDR3 consists of 15 residues. The CDR3 bases are TGTGCCATCAGGCAAGGGACAGCCATACAAGAGACCCAGTACTTC. It yields the protein CAIRQGTAIQETQYF.

This clonotype was recorded at least ten times. The J gene is TRBJ2-2, the V gene TRBV10-3; D possibly corresponds to TRBD2 (5 bases). Germline V gene lookup returns CDR1 ENHRY and CDR2 SYGVKD. The CDR3 sequence is 12 residues long. V lost 10 bases, J lost 6 bases, and 12 bases lay in between. CDR3 bases: TGTGCCACCTCCTTGCGGGCCGGGGAGCTGTTTTTT. Its translation is CATSLRAGELFF.

V usage is TRBV27 and J usage is TRBJ2-7; TRBD1 aligns across 10 bases. Germline V lookup: CDR1 MNHEY, CDR2 SMNVEV (reference sequence). CDR3 length equals 18 residues. Trimming cost V 5 bases and J 4 bases; bases outside gene matches: 17. In nucleotides, the CDR3 is TGTGCCAGCAGTCATCATCCAAAGACAGGGGGCGCATCATACGAGCAGTACTTC. Its protein is CASSHHPKTGGASYEQYF.